These 20 T cell receptor beta chains came from one sample sequenced in a study of blood T cell repertoires in COVID-19 (dated by TCRdb to 2020 to 2022). The receptor library was made with the immunoSEQ multiplex PCR assay. The table was pulled from immuneACCESS by TCRdb, which kept in-frame rearrangements only. Such tables lose some clones; where checked, under half of the loss comes from unresolved V genes, and the rest has no known cause. The sample profile shows 150,000 to 200,000 clones; roughly 91% of them were found once. The top ten hold 3.5% to 5% of the sample. The sample was peripheral blood. The receptor set was obtained from a woman between 50 and 59 years old with acute or convalescent COVID-19.

This clone was observed a handful of times. Different DNA sequences within this sample yield the same CDR3. The CDR3 is CAISKQGDYGYTF. The CDR3 DNA reads TGTGCCATCAGCAAGCAGGGTGACTATGGCTACACCTTC. The chain is built from TRBV10-3 and TRBJ1-2; a weak D match, TRBD1 (5 bases). The CDR3 totals 13 residues. Germline V gene data show CDR1 as ENHRY and CDR2 as SYGVKD. Trimming took 6 bases from V and 3 from J, leaving 11 bases between them.

This chain joins TRBV6-5 and TRBJ1-5, with no clear D. The CDR3 extends over 13 amino acids. Between the trimmed V and J ends, which lost 4 bases and 4 bases, there was a span of 8 bases. The V gene's germline CDR1 is MNHEY and CDR2 SVGAGI. The CDR3 here is CASSLTKNQPQHF. The CDR3 bases are TGTGCCAGCAGTTTGACAAAGAATCAGCCCCAGCATTTT.

The chain joins TRBV7-6 to TRBJ2-2, with D perhaps matching TRBD2 (7 bases). The CDR3 length is 16 residues. The germline V gene has CDR1 SGHVS and CDR2 FNYEAQ. V was pared by 1 base and J by 5 bases, with 14 bases between. The CDR3 DNA reads TGTGCCAGCAGCTTAGAGGCGGGGGACAATACCGGGGAGCTGTTTTTT. It codes for CASSLEAGDNTGELFF.

The V gene is TRBV7-2, the J gene TRBJ2-7; 12 bases align to TRBD1. The CDR3 covers 15 residues. Trimming removed 4 bases from V and 5 bases from J; junction bases left unmatched: 6. Per germline, CDR1 SGHTA and CDR2 FQGNSA. CDR3 loop: CASSSTGTGGNEQYF. The CDR3 DNA reads as TGTGCCAGCAGCTCCACCGGGACAGGGGGCAACGAGCAGTACTTC.

V is TRBV29-1 and J is TRBJ1-2; D perhaps matches TRBD1 (5 bases). V lost 6 bases, J lost 6 bases, and 14 bases lay in between. The germline gives CDR1 SQVTM, CDR2 ANQGSEA. The CDR3 has 12 residues. CDR3 loop: CSVNRGGNGYTF. The CDR3 coding sequence is TGCAGCGTCAACCGGGGGGGGAATGGCTACACCTTC.

This clone was found once. The rearrangement uses TRBV2 and TRBJ1-5; TRBD1 is a possible D gene (6 bases). Trimming removed 3 bases from V and 1 base from J, with 10 bases in between. Germline V CDR1 and CDR2: SNHLY, FYNNEI. The CDR3 contains 15 residues. The DNA for the CDR3 is TGTGCCAGCAGTGAGGGACAACAAAGCAATCAGCCCCAGCATTTT. Encoded protein: CASSEGQQSNQPQHF.

This chain links TRBV5-1 with TRBJ2-7; tentative D call: TRBD2 (5 bases). The CDR3 spans 14 residues. V was shortened by 3 bases and J by 3 bases, with 13 bases between the two germline ends. Germline V gives CDR1 SGHRS, CDR2 YFSETQ. CDR3 sequence (DNA): TGCGCCAGCAGCTCGACCGGGATTTTCTACGAGCAGTACTTC. As protein: CASSSTGIFYEQYF.

This clone has only one observation. The chain joins TRBV27 to TRBJ1-1, with D possibly TRBD1 on 6 matching bases. CDR3 size: 15 residues. CDR1 MNHEY and CDR2 SMNVEV come from the germline V gene (reference sequence). V gave up 5 bases and J gave up 4 bases, with 17 bases separating them. CDR3 sequence (DNA): TGTGCCAGCAGTGCCTCGGACAGACTGGGCACTGAAGCTTTCTTT. It is translated as CASSASDRLGTEAFF.

The chain is built from TRBV7-8 and TRBJ1-3; 8 bases agree with TRBD1. With V trimmed by 5 bases and J by 3 bases, 6 bases remained unmatched. Germline assignment: CDR1 SGHVS and CDR2 FQNEAQ. This CDR3 contains 15 residues. CDR3 in amino acids: CASSPDRGFGNTIYF. In nucleotides, the CDR3 is TGTGCCAGCAGCCCAGACAGGGGCTTTGGAAACACCATATATTTT.

This chain connects TRBV5-1 to TRBJ1-2, with D tentatively TRBD1 (6 bases). V was trimmed by 0 bases and J by 6 bases, leaving 12 bases between them. The CDR3 length is 14 residues. Per the germline V gene, CDR1 is SGHRS and CDR2 is YFSETQ. The CDR3 DNA follows: TGCGCCAGCAGCTTGGAGGGGGTGGTCGATGGCTACACCTTC. Translating it yields CASSLEGVVDGYTF.

The chain couples TRBV4-1 to TRBJ1-2; 10 bases fit TRBD1. The CDR3 has 14 residues. J lost 7 bases, V lost 3 bases, and 5 bases had no gene match. Looked up from germline, CDR1 is MGHRA and CDR2 is YSYEKL. The CDR3 sequence: CASSQVGTGAGYTF. For the CDR3, the DNA is TGCGCCAGCAGCCAGGTCGGGACAGGGGCTGGCTACACCTTC.

To note about this clone: The junction does not match germline at one end; this may be a read error. V gene TRBV2 combines with J gene TRBJ2-5; 8 bases agree with TRBD1. The CDR3 has 14 residues. Per the germline V gene, CDR1 is SNHLY and CDR2 is FYNNEI. In DNA form, the CDR3 reads TGTGCCACCAGTGGACAGGGTGGGTCGGAGACCCAGTACTTC. Protein product: CATSGQGGSETQYF. The full variable domain, completed using reference TRBV2 and TRBJ2-5, is EPEVTQTPSHQVTQMGQEVILRCVPISNHLYFYWYRQILGQKVEFLVSFYNNEISEKSEIFDDQFSVERPDGSNFTLKIRSTKLEDSAMYFCATSGQGGSETQYFGPGTRLLVL.

The rearrangement joins TRBV5-6 to TRBJ1-3; D is perhaps TRBD1 (6 bases). The CDR3 is 16 amino acids. V was pared by 0 bases and J by 1 base, with 11 bases between. Germline V gives CDR1 SGHDT, CDR2 YYEEEE. The CDR3 nucleotides read TGTGCCAGCAGCTTGGGGGGGCCGGATTCTGGAAACACCATATATTTT. Amino acids: CASSLGGPDSGNTIYF.

The rearrangement links TRBV27 to TRBJ1-4; D is perhaps TRBD1 (5 bases). Germline V gives CDR1 MNHEY, CDR2 SMNVEV (reference sequence). This CDR3 has 16 amino acids. Trimming left V 0 bases short and J 0 bases short, with 8 bases between. Here the CDR3 reads CASSLSSRATNEKLFF. DNA of the CDR3: TGTGCCAGCAGTTTATCGTCCAGGGCAACTAATGAAAAACTGTTTTTT.

The rearrangement joins TRBV4-1 to TRBJ2-2, with 9 bases aligning to TRBD1. This CDR3 spans 16 amino acids. J gave up 7 bases and V 3 bases, and 9 bases lay outside the gene matches. CDR1 and CDR2 (germline): MGHRA, YSYEKL. CDR3 sequence (DNA): TGCGCCAGCAGCCACCCCCGGGACAGGGACAACGGGGAGCTGTTTTTT. Translated: CASSHPRDRDNGELFF.

The chain joins TRBV10-3 to TRBJ1-6; D is perhaps TRBD1 (6 bases). CDR3 length: 17 amino acids. With 0 bases removed from V and 9 bases from J, the gap between germline ends came to 18 bases. The germline CDR1 and CDR2 sequences are ENHRY and SYGVKD. The CDR3 bases are TGTGCCATCAGTGAGTCGGGCGTTGGACAGTACGCTTCACCCCTCCACTTT. Its translation: CAISESGVGQYASPLHF.

This clone was observed once. This rearrangement joins TRBV30 to TRBJ1-5; D is undetermined. V lost 3 bases to trimming and J lost 7 bases, with 13 bases between them. The CDR3 spans 13 residues. Per the germline V gene, CDR1 is GTSNPN and CDR2 is SVGIG (reference sequence). CDR3 residues: CAWRAGIGQPQHF. CDR3 DNA: TGTGCCTGGAGGGCGGGGATCGGCCAGCCCCAGCATTTT.

Details on this clone: One end of the junction does not line up with germline, which may come from a read error. V and J are TRBV11-3 and TRBJ2-7; D remains ambiguous. This CDR3 has 12 residues. CDR1 and CDR2 (germline): SGHNT, YENEEA. CDR3 amino acids: CASSLVSHEQYF. The CDR3 DNA is TGTGCCAGCAGCTTAGTCTCCCACGAGCAGTACTTC.

The rearrangement links TRBV11-2 to TRBJ2-1, with 8 bases that match TRBD1. The CDR3 contains 12 residues. V gave up 5 bases and J gave up 7 bases; unmatched junction bases: 1. The germline CDR1 and CDR2 sequences are SGHAT and FQNNGV. DNA for the CDR3: TGTGCCAGCAGCCGGACAGGGAATGAGCAGTTCTTC. It translates to CASSRTGNEQFF.

The genes are TRBV4-1 and TRBJ2-1; 8 nucleotides match TRBD2. J gave up 8 bases and V 3 bases, and 6 bases lay outside the gene matches. The length of the CDR3 is 14 residues. The germline V gene encodes CDR1 MGHRA and CDR2 YSYEKL. The CDR3 DNA reads as TGCGCCAGCAGCCAGGGGACTAGATTCGATGAGCAGTTCTTC. This gives the protein CASSQGTRFDEQFF.